The 7 T cell receptor beta chains listed next were all sequenced from one sample in a study of naive and memory T cell subsets. An equimolar mix of two oligonucleotides served as the beta constant-region primer for TRBC1 and TRBC2. Ligated cDNA was amplified by four rounds of PCR with nested alpha and beta constant-region primers and SP2. TCRdb passed the UMI-ligation and nested PCR reads through MiXCR, listing each CDR3 protein once. The sample consists of some 83,000 distinct CDR3 sequences, over 8.5% of them appearing once. Input material: naive CD8+ T cells from blood. Receptor source: a human donor in good health.

V is TRBV18 and J is TRBJ2-5, with 9 bases fitting TRBD1. The CDR3 consists of 15 residues. CDR1 is KGHSH, CDR2 LQKENI, per germline. The J segment lost 2 bases and the V segment lost 1 base, leaving 2 bases of the junction unmatched. CDR3 loop: CASSPRDREQETQYF. The CDR3 bases are TGTGCCAGCTCACCACGGGACAGGGAACAAGAGACCCAGTACTTC. Full variable domain (outside the CDR3, taken from reference TRBV18 and TRBJ2-5): NAGVMQNPRHLVRRRGQEARLRCSPMKGHSHVYWYRQLPEEGLKFMVYLQKENIIDESGMPKERFSAEFPKEGPSILRIQQVVRGDSAAYFCASSPRDREQETQYFGPGTRLLVL.

This clonotype appeared a few times. The rearrangement joins TRBV7-9 to TRBJ2-1, with a possible D match to TRBD1 (5 bases). This CDR3 region has 15 residues. The germline V and J ends were trimmed by 5 bases and 4 bases, with 15 bases remaining between them. Per germline, CDR1 SEHNR and CDR2 FQNEAQ (reference sequence). Here the CDR3 DNA reads TGTGCCAGCAGCCACCCAGACAGAGCGTACAATGAGCAGTTCTTC. Translated, it gives CASSHPDRAYNEQFF. Complete variable domain (other parts from reference TRBV7-9 and TRBJ2-1): DTGVSQNPRHKITKRGQNVTFRCDPISEHNRLYWYRQTLGQGPEFLTYFQNEAQLEKSRLLSDRFSAERPKGSFSTLEIQRTEQGDSAMYLCASSHPDRAYNEQFFGPGTRLTVL.

This clonotype was recorded a few times. The chain combines TRBV5-1 with TRBJ2-6, with D perhaps matching TRBD2 (6 bases). This CDR3 has 18 amino acids. Trimming removed 4 bases at V and 2 bases at J, with 19 bases between. CDR1 is SGHRS, CDR2 YFSETQ, per germline. CDR3 in amino acids: CASSGPGLGTPGANVLTF. CDR3 nucleotides: TGCGCCAGCAGCGGACCCGGGCTCGGGACTCCTGGGGCCAACGTCCTGACTTTC.

The genes are TRBV10-2 and TRBJ2-1; maybe TRBD2 (6 bases). V was pared by 3 bases and J by 7 bases, with 13 bases between. Germline values: CDR1 WSHSY, CDR2 SAAADI. CDR3 length: 14 residues. CDR3 loop: CASSDREWENEQFF. CDR3 DNA: TGCGCCAGCAGTGACCGGGAGTGGGAAAATGAGCAGTTCTTC.

This clonotype was found many times. The chain combines TRBV12-3 or TRBV12-4 with TRBJ2-5; TRBD1 agrees at 7 bases. CDR3 length: 16 amino acids. Unmatched junction bases numbered 16, after V lost 7 bases and J lost 5 bases. DNA for the CDR3: TGTGCCAGCATTCAGACAGGGACCTCCCTGTGGGAGACCCAGTACTTC. This encodes CASIQTGTSLWETQYF.

The rearrangement joins TRBV7-9 to TRBJ2-7; 8 bases line up with TRBD1. In germline, CDR1 is SEHNR, CDR2 FQNEAQ (reference sequence). This CDR3 has 14 amino acids. Germline trimming cut 3 bases from V and 5 bases from J; bases unmatched to any gene: 6. In DNA, the CDR3 is TGTGCCAGCAGCTTCGGACAGGGTTCCGACGAGCAGTACTTC. This codes for CASSFGQGSDEQYF.

Note on this clonotype: This could be a read error, since a much larger clone is one nucleotide away. V gene TRBV6-5 combines with J gene TRBJ2-1; D gene uncertain. Germline CDR1 reads MNHEY; CDR2 reads SVGAGI. The CDR3 runs to 13 residues. CDR3 region: CASGYQTANEQFF. The CDR3 nucleotides read TGTGCCAGCGGTTATCAGACGGCCAATGAGCAGTTCTTC.